The source of this TCR beta chain is a study of shared clonotypes between healthy human individuals. This clone was seen only a few times. Its antigen is not known. Different DNA sequences within this sample yield the same CDR3. The study, taken as a whole, reports: Sorted-subset sequencing was shown by rarefaction to be incomplete despite large depth. Researchers sampled only blood; tissue repertoires likely differ.

When replicate PCRs were run on sorted subsets, they used 200 to 250 ng DNA, about 30,000 T cell genomes. Original data processing: Junction-only immunoSEQ data arrived without quality scores, meaning filtering differed. The method was immunoSEQ multiplex PCR; TCRdb's version includes in-frame clones alone and lacks a portion of them. V and J calls plus clone size are reproduced from that table; the DNA served to infer D and trimming. This sample carries roughly 680,000 clones, around 70% of them seen once, and the ten largest clones take over 1.5%. Trimming cost V 0 bases and J 7 bases, with 10 bases left between them. This CDR3 region has 13 residues. Germline loops: CDR1 SQVTM, CDR2 ANQGSEA.

Specimen: memory CD4+ T cells sorted from blood. Subset specified: CD45RA-negative fraction. The chain employs TRBV29-1 and TRBJ2-1; a weak D match, TRBD1 (6 bases). The clonotype originates from a woman aged 25 to 39 in good health. CDR3 DNA: TGCAGCGTTGAAGATAGCAGGGGAAATGAGCAGTTCTTC. Its protein product is CSVEDSRGNEQFF.